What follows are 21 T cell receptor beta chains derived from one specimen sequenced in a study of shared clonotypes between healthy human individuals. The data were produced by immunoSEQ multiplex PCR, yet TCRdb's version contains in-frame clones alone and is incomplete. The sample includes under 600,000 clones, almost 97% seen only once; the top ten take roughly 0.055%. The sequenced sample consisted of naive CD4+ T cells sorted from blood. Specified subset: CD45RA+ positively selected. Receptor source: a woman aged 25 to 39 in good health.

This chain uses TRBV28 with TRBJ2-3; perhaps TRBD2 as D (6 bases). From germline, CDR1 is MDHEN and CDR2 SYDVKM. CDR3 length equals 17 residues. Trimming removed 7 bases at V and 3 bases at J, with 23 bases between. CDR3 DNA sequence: TGTGCCAGCAAACTCCTCCCCGGCTTGCGGGAAACAGATACGCAGTATTTT. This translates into CASKLLPGLRETDTQYF. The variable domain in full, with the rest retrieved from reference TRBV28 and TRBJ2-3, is DVKVTQSSRYLVKRTGEKVFLECVQDMDHENMFWYRQDPGLGLRLIYFSYDVKMKEKGDIPEGYSVSREKKERFSLILESASTNQTSMYLCASKLLPGLRETDTQYFGPGTRLTVL.

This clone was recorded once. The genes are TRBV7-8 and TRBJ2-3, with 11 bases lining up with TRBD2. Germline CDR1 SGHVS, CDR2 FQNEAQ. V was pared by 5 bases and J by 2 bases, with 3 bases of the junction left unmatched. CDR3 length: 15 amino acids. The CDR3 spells CASSMGLAATDTQYF. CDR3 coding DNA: TGTGCCAGCAGCATGGGACTAGCGGCCACAGATACGCAGTATTTT. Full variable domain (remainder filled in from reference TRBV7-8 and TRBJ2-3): GAGVSQSPRYKVAKRGQDVALRCDPISGHVSLFWYQQALGQGPEFLTYFQNEAQLDKSGLPSDRFFAERPEGSVSTLKIQRTQQEDSAVYLCASSMGLAATDTQYFGPGTRLTVL.

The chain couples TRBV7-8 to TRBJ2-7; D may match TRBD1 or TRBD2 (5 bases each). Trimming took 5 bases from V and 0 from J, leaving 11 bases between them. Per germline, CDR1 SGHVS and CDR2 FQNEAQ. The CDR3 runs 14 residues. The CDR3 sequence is CASSHRDASYEQYF. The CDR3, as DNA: TGTGCCAGCAGCCACCGGGACGCCTCCTACGAGCAGTACTTC.

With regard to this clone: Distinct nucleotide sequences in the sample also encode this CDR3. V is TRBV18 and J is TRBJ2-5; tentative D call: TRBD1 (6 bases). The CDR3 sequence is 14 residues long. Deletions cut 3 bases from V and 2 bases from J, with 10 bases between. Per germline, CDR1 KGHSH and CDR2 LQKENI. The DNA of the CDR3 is TGTGCCAGCTCACCGCGGACAGATCAAGAGACCCAGTACTTC. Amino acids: CASSPRTDQETQYF.

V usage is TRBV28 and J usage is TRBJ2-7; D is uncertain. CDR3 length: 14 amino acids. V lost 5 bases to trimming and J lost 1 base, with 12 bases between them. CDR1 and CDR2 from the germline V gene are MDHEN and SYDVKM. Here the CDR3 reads CASSPRIRSYEQYF. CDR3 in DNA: TGTGCCAGCAGTCCAAGGATCAGGTCCTACGAGCAGTACTTC.

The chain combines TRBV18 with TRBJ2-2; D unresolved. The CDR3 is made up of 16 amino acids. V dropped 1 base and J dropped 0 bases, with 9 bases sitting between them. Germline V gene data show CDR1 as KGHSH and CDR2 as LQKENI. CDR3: CASSPRADTNTGELFF. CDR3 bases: TGTGCCAGCTCACCACGGGCCGATACGAACACCGGGGAGCTGTTTTTT.

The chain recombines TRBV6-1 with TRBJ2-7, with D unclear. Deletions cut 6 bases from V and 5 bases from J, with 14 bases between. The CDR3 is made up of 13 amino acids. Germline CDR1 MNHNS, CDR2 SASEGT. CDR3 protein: CASSPEPWHEQYF. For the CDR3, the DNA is TGTGCCAGCAGCCCAGAACCTTGGCACGAGCAGTACTTC.

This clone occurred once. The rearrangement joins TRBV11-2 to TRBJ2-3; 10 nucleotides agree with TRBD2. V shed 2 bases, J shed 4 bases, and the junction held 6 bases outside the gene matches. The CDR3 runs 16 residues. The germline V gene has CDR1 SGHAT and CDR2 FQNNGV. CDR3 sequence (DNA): TGTGCCAGCAGCTTAAGGCTAGCGGGAGAAGCAGATACGCAGTATTTT. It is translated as CASSLRLAGEADTQYF.

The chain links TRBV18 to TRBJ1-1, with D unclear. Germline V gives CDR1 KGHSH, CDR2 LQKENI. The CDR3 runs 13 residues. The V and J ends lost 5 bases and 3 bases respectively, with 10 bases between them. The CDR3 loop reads CASSSDGDTEAFF. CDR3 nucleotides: TGTGCCAGCTCATCGGACGGGGACACTGAAGCTTTCTTT.

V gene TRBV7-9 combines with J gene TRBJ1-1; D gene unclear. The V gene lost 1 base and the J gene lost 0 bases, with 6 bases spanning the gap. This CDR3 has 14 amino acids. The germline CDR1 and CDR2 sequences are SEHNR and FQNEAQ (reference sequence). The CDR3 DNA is TGTGCCAGCAGCTTAGGGGAGGTGAACACTGAAGCTTTCTTT. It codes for CASSLGEVNTEAFF.

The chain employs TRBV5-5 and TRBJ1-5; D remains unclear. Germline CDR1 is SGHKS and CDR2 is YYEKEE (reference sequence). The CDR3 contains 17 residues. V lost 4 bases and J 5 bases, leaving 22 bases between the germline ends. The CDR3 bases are TGTGCCAGCAGCCTCCACCCCCCGACGTTAGCGGATCAGCCCCAGCATTTT. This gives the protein CASSLHPPTLADQPQHF.

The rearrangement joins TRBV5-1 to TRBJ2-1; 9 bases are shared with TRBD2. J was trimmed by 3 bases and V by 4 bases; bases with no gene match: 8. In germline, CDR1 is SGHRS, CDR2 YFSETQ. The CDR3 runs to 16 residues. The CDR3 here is CASSGGSGRNYNEQFF. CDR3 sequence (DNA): TGCGCCAGCAGCGGGGGAAGCGGGAGGAACTACAATGAGCAGTTCTTC.

The DNA of the CDR3 is TGTGCCAGCAGCTTATCCCGGGACAGGGGTTACCAGCCCCAGCATTTT. This codes for CASSLSRDRGYQPQHF. V usage is TRBV7-8 and J usage is TRBJ1-5; 10 nucleotides align to TRBD1. This CDR3 region has 16 residues. Germline V lookup: CDR1 SGHVS, CDR2 FQNEAQ. The V segment lost 2 bases and the J segment 7 bases; nucleotides outside the gene matches: 8.

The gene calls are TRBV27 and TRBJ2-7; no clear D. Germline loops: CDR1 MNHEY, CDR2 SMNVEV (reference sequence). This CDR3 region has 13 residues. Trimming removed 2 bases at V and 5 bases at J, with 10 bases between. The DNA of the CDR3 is TGTGCCAGCAGTTTACGCCCAACTAACGAGCAGTACTTC. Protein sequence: CASSLRPTNEQYF.

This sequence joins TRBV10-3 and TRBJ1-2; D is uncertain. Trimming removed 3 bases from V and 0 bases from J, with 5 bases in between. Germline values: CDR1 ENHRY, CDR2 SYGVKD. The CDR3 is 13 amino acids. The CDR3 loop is CAISETANYGYTF. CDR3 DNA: TGTGCCATCAGTGAAACAGCTAACTATGGCTACACCTTC.

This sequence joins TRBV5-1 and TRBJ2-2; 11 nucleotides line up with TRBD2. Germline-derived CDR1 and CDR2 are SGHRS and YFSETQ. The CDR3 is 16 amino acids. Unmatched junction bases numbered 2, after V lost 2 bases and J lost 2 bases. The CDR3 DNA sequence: TGCGCCAGCAGCTTTACTAGCGGGGGTAACACCGGGGAGCTGTTTTTT. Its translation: CASSFTSGGNTGELFF.

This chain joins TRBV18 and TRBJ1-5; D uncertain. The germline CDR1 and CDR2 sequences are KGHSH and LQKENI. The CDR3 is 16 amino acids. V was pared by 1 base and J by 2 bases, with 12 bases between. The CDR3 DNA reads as TGTGCCAGCTCACCACGGCAGTCCTATGGCAATCAGCCCCAGCATTTT. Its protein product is CASSPRQSYGNQPQHF.

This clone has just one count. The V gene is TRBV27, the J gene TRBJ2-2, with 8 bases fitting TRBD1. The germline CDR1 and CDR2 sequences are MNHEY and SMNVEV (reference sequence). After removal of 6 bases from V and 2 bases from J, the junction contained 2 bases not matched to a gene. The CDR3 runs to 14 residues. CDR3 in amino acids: CASRGQANTGELFF. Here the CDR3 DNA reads TGTGCCAGCAGGGGACAGGCAAACACCGGGGAGCTGTTTTTT.

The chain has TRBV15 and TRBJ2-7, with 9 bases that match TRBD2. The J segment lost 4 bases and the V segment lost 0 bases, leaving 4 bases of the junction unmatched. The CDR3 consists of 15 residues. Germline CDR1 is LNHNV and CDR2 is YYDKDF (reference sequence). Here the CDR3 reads CATSREGLAWYEQYF. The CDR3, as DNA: TGTGCCACCAGCAGAGAAGGACTAGCGTGGTACGAGCAGTACTTC.

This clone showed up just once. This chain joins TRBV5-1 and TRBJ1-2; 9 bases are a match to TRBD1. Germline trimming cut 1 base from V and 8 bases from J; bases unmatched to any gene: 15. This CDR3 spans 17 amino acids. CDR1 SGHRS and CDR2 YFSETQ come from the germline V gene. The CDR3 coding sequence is TGCGCCAGCAGCTTGACAGGGGGCCTGGTACGCGGTATGGGCTACACCTTC. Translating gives CASSLTGGLVRGMGYTF.

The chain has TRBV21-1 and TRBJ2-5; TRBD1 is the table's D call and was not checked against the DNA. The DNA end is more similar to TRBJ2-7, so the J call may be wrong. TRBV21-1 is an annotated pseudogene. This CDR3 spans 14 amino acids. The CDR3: CASSAWDRVVEQYF. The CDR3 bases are TGTGCCAGCAGCGCTTGGGACAGGGTCGTCGAGCAGTACTTC.